Following are 20 T cell receptor beta chains from one sample sequenced in a study of blood T cell repertoires in COVID-19. Some clones are missing from TCRdb's copy, which holds only in-frame ones; the method was immunoSEQ multiplex PCR. The repertoire includes over 250,000 clones, 80% to 95% of them detected once, and approximately 1.2% sits in the top ten. The sequenced sample was PBMCs or T cells enriched from blood (not recorded which). The receptors were sampled from a woman aged 25 to 39 who had recovered from COVID-19.

This clone appeared a few times. V gene TRBV6-2 or TRBV6-3 combines with J gene TRBJ2-5; 11 positions match TRBD2. The V gene's germline CDR1 is MNHEY and CDR2 SVGEGT. V gave up 6 bases and J gave up 2 bases; unmatched junction bases: 8. The CDR3 contains 16 residues. CDR3 protein: CASSATSGGHQETQYF. Written as DNA, the CDR3 is TGTGCCAGCAGCGCAACTAGCGGGGGACATCAAGAGACCCAGTACTTC.

The chain is built from TRBV18 and TRBJ2-1; 13 nucleotides line up with TRBD2. CDR1 is KGHSH and CDR2 is LQKENI in the germline V gene. CDR3 length equals 18 residues. After removal of 0 bases from V and 0 bases from J, the junction contained 2 bases not matched to a gene. The CDR3 sequence: CASSPPGLAGSSYNEQFF. The CDR3 coding sequence is TGTGCCAGCTCACCACCGGGACTAGCGGGGAGCTCCTACAATGAGCAGTTCTTC.

This clone came up a few times. The gene calls are TRBV28 and TRBJ1-6; D is possibly TRBD1 (6 bases). The CDR3 totals 16 residues. Germline CDR1 MDHEN, CDR2 SYDVKM. The V end lost 6 bases, the J end lost 9 bases, and 21 bases lay between the germline ends. CDR3: CASSPNRAKVFSPLHF. In DNA, the CDR3 is TGTGCCAGCAGCCCAAACAGGGCTAAGGTGTTTTCACCCCTCCACTTT.

This chain connects TRBV7-6 to TRBJ2-1, with D possibly matching TRBD1 (6 bases). V lost 5 bases and J lost 10, with 24 bases in between. The germline CDR1 and CDR2 sequences are SGHVS and FNYEAQ. This CDR3 is 16 amino acids long. CDR3 amino acids: CASSPSVGARADEQFF. CDR3 nucleotide sequence: TGTGCCAGCAGCCCCTCGGTGGGGGCAAGGGCGGACGAGCAGTTCTTC.

With respect to this clone: The sample has other DNA sequences that encode this CDR3 too. J is TRBJ2-2 and V is TRBV4-3, with TRBD2 matching 8 bases. This CDR3 has 16 amino acids. Unmatched junction bases numbered 2, after V lost 1 base and J lost 1 base. Germline CDR1 and CDR2: LGHNA and YSLEER. CDR3 DNA: TGCGCCAGCAGCCAAGGTCTAGCGGGGAACACCGGGGAGCTGTTTTTT. Its protein is CASSQGLAGNTGELFF.

J is TRBJ2-1 and V is TRBV19; 8 nucleotides agree with TRBD2. This CDR3 spans 18 amino acids. The V and J ends lost 6 bases and 0 bases, in that order; junction bases with no gene match: 13. Germline CDR1 LNHDA, CDR2 SQIVND (reference sequence). CDR3 region: CASRPSASGWGSYNEQFF. The CDR3 bases are TGTGCCAGTAGACCCTCGGCTAGCGGGTGGGGCTCCTACAATGAGCAGTTCTTC.

This clone was seen more than once but under ten times. The chain is built from TRBV20-1 and TRBJ2-7; 10 nucleotides agree with TRBD2. CDR1 and CDR2 (germline): DFQATT, SNEGSKA (reference sequence). The CDR3 sequence is 15 residues long. V gave up 3 bases and J gave up 0 bases; unmatched junction bases: 5. The CDR3 loop is CSASSRLAGSYEQYF. CDR3 bases: TGCAGTGCTAGTAGTCGACTAGCGGGCTCCTACGAGCAGTACTTC.

V is TRBV27 and J is TRBJ2-7; 11 nucleotides agree with TRBD2. The germline V gene has CDR1 MNHEY and CDR2 SMNVEV (reference sequence). Trimming took 5 bases from V and 6 from J; bases not matched to a gene: 9. CDR3 length equals 15 residues. CDR3 nucleotides: TGTGCCAGCAGTCCGATAGCGGGAGGGATAGGCGAGCAGTACTTC. This encodes CASSPIAGGIGEQYF.

This rearrangement joins TRBV3-1 (or the pseudogene TRBV3-2) to TRBJ2-2, with D possibly TRBD2 on 6 matching bases. The CDR3 has 17 residues. CDR1 and CDR2 (germline): LGHDT, YNNKEL (reference sequence). The V gene lost 4 bases and the J gene lost 6 bases, with 21 bases spanning the gap. CDR3 sequence: CASSPPSGGSSPGELFF. CDR3 DNA sequence: TGTGCCAGCAGCCCCCCCTCCGGGGGATCTTCCCCCGGGGAGCTGTTTTTT.

The chain has TRBV4-3 and TRBJ1-4, with TRBD1 matching over 8 bases. Germline values: CDR1 LGHNA, CDR2 YSLEER. V lost 1 base, J lost 7 bases, and 11 bases stayed unmatched. CDR3 length equals 17 residues. In DNA form, the CDR3 reads TGCGCCAGCAGCCAAGTCGGCAGGGGGCCGCAGGGTGAAAAACTGTTTTTT. Encoded protein: CASSQVGRGPQGEKLFF.

This clone was detected once. V gene TRBV4-3 combines with J gene TRBJ1-2; D is unclear. Trimming removed 0 bases at V and 4 bases at J, with 12 bases between. This CDR3 is 15 amino acids long. Germline V lookup: CDR1 LGHNA, CDR2 YSLEER. CDR3 protein: CASSQERQASYGYTF. In DNA form, the CDR3 reads TGCGCCAGCAGCCAAGAGCGACAAGCCTCCTATGGCTACACCTTC.

The chain recombines TRBV3-1 (or the pseudogene TRBV3-2) with TRBJ1-6; D unclear. The CDR3 runs to 15 residues. The germline CDR1 and CDR2 sequences are LGHDT and YNNKEL (reference sequence). V was clipped by 2 bases and J by 5 bases, with 10 bases between them. The CDR3 sequence is CASSQLSQNNSPLHF. The CDR3 region has the DNA TGTGCCAGCAGCCAACTGTCGCAGAATAATTCACCCCTCCACTTT.

Turning to this clone: Other nucleotide sequences from this sample produce the same CDR3. The chain has TRBV5-1 and TRBJ2-1; 9 bases match TRBD2. The germline CDR1 and CDR2 sequences are SGHRS and YFSETQ. CDR3 length: 16 residues. With V trimmed by 2 bases and J by 0 bases, 3 bases remained unmatched. The CDR3 region has the DNA TGCGCCAGCAGCTTAGGTAGCGGGAGCTCCTACAATGAGCAGTTCTTC. This sequence encodes CASSLGSGSSYNEQFF.

This sequence joins TRBV19 and TRBJ1-1, with D unclear. This CDR3 contains 14 residues. Trimming removed 7 bases from V and 5 bases from J, with 17 bases in between. Germline CDR1 LNHDA, CDR2 SQIVND (reference sequence). The CDR3 DNA is TGTGCCAGTACCCAACCAGGAGGAAGAACTGAAGCTTTCTTT. Protein product: CASTQPGGRTEAFF. The variable domain in full, with the rest retrieved from reference TRBV19 and TRBJ1-1, is DGGITQSPKYLFRKEGQNVTLSCEQNLNHDAMYWYRQDPGQGLRLIYYSQIVNDFQKGDIAEGYSVSREKKESFPLTVTSAQKNPTAFYLCASTQPGGRTEAFFGQGTRLTVV.

This clone was picked up a small number of times. The gene calls are TRBV6-2 or TRBV6-3 and TRBJ2-5; D might be TRBD2 (6 bases). Germline loops: CDR1 MNHEY, CDR2 SVGEGT. The CDR3 is 13 residues long. V gave up 2 bases and J gave up 4 bases, with 8 bases separating them. The CDR3 region has the DNA TGTGCCAGCAGTTACCGAGCGGGAGAGACCCAGTACTTC. Translation gives CASSYRAGETQYF.

The V gene is TRBV10-3, the J gene TRBJ2-1; a weak D match, TRBD2 (5 bases). The germline CDR1 and CDR2 sequences are ENHRY and SYGVKD. V was cut by 0 bases and J by 7 bases, with 13 bases left in between. The CDR3 contains 15 residues. CDR3 sequence: CAISESFGRGNEQFF. DNA of the CDR3: TGTGCCATCAGTGAGTCTTTCGGCCGCGGGAATGAGCAGTTCTTC.

V and J are TRBV7-2 and TRBJ2-7, with D possibly TRBD2 on 5 matching bases. V shed 2 bases and J shed 3 bases, with 8 bases lying between them. CDR1 SGHTA and CDR2 FQGNSA come from the germline V gene. The CDR3 loop spans 13 amino acids. This CDR3 reads CASSLLALYEQYF. The CDR3 DNA sequence: TGTGCCAGCAGCTTACTAGCTCTCTACGAGCAGTACTTC.

This chain uses TRBV30 with TRBJ2-3, with D maybe TRBD1 (6 bases). The CDR3 contains 15 residues. V was clipped by 2 bases and J by 1 base, with 13 bases between them. Germline values: CDR1 GTSNPN, CDR2 SVGIG (reference sequence). DNA of the CDR3: TGTGCCTGGAGTTACAGGGAACCACGCACAGATACGCAGTATTTT. Protein product: CAWSYREPRTDTQYF.

The chain joins TRBV18 to TRBJ2-5; TRBD2 might be the D (6 bases). Trimming cost V 1 base and J 3 bases, with 12 bases left between them. Per the germline V gene, CDR1 is KGHSH and CDR2 is LQKENI. This CDR3 spans 15 amino acids. The CDR3 spells CASSPLRGGKETQYF. DNA for the CDR3: TGTGCCAGCTCACCACTACGGGGCGGGAAAGAGACCCAGTACTTC.

The rearrangement uses TRBV29-1 and TRBJ1-2; 8 positions agree with TRBD1. This CDR3 is built from 15 residues. V gave up 6 bases and J gave up 4 bases; unmatched junction bases: 13. The germline gives CDR1 SQVTM, CDR2 ANQGSEA. CDR3 sequence reads: CSVLDPGQELYGYTF. The CDR3 DNA follows: TGCAGCGTATTGGATCCGGGACAGGAACTCTATGGCTACACCTTC.